This T cell receptor (beta chain) originates from a study of blood T cells in healthy people across ages. A second PCR of 7 to 11 cycles used a sample-barcoded 5' primer and a J-beta primer mix. TCRdb used MiXCR to reprocess the 5' RACE reads, holding one entry per CDR3 protein. Among about 1.4 million distinct CDR3 sequences listed, around 55% were seen once. Each donor had approximately 10 milliliters of peripheral blood drawn. Per sample, a minimum of 7 million PBMCs were isolated. Germline loops: CDR1 SQVTM, CDR2 ANQGSEA. The germline V and J ends were trimmed by 6 bases and 4 bases, with 15 bases remaining between them. The CDR3 consists of 13 residues.

The V and J genes are TRBV29-1 and TRBJ1-1; D is possibly TRBD1 (6 bases). The sequence derives from a man in his late teens or twenties in good health. Material for sequencing was blood. CDR3 in DNA: TGCAGCGTAAACAGGGCCCTAGGCACTGAAGCTTTCTTT. The encoded protein is CSVNRALGTEAFF.